Shown below are 6 T cell receptor beta chains from a single sample sequenced in a study of blood T cell repertoires in COVID-19. Profiled with immunoSEQ multiplex PCR; TCRdb holds only in-frame clones, not every one. The table has just over 150,000 clones, more than 65% seen once; the top ten hold more than 7.5%. The sample comprised peripheral blood. Receptor source: a woman aged 50 to 60 with acute or convalescent COVID-19.

The chain is built from TRBV5-4 and TRBJ2-4, with TRBD2 matching over 14 bases. The CDR3 is made up of 14 amino acids. The germline CDR1 and CDR2 sequences are SGHNT and YYREEE (reference sequence). V gave up 4 bases and J gave up 15 bases; unmatched junction bases: 9. CDR3 DNA: TGTGCCAGCAGCACCACGGGACTAGCGGGGGTGTTGTACTTC. As protein: CASSTTGLAGVLYF.

This sequence joins TRBV4-2 and TRBJ1-6; D is undetermined. The CDR3 loop spans 17 amino acids. Germline V gene sequence: CDR1 LGHNA, CDR2 YNFKEQ. Between the trimmed V and J ends, which lost 4 bases and 9 bases, there was a span of 22 bases. CDR3 region: CASSLEFLEPFSSPLHF. DNA of the CDR3: TGTGCCAGCAGCCTGGAGTTTTTAGAGCCCTTTAGTTCACCCCTCCACTTT.

The chain uses TRBV24-1 and TRBJ1-2; 9 nucleotides align to TRBD1. Trimming at V came to 5 bases and at J to 5 bases, leaving 5 bases not matched to a gene. Germline V gene sequence: CDR1 KGHDR, CDR2 SFDVKD. This CDR3 contains 14 residues. The chain's CDR3 is CATSGGQGDYGYTF. Written as DNA, the CDR3 is TGTGCCACCAGTGGGGGACAGGGCGATTATGGCTACACCTTC.

V usage is TRBV6-5 and J usage is TRBJ1-1, with no clear D. The V and J ends lost 5 bases and 5 bases respectively, with 18 bases between them. The CDR3 is made up of 15 amino acids. CDR1 and CDR2 (germline): MNHEY, SVGAGI. CDR3 amino acids: CASSPYLGEWTEAFF. The CDR3, as DNA: TGTGCCAGCAGTCCCTACCTTGGAGAGTGGACTGAAGCTTTCTTT.

This clone was seen a single time. The chain combines TRBV11-2 with TRBJ2-3; D not resolved. CDR3 length: 15 residues. Germline assignment: CDR1 SGHAT and CDR2 FQNNGV. V was shortened by 1 base and J by 3 bases, with 11 bases between the two germline ends. The CDR3 protein is CASSLGPVPTDTQYF. The CDR3 DNA reads TGTGCCAGCAGCTTAGGCCCAGTCCCGACAGATACGCAGTATTTT.

The rearrangement joins TRBV9 to TRBJ2-5, with TRBD2 matching 7 bases. J gave up 1 base and V 0 bases, and 3 bases lay outside the gene matches. Germline V gene lookup returns CDR1 SGDLS and CDR2 YYNGEE. This CDR3 contains 15 residues. CDR3 DNA: TGTGCCAGCAGCGTAGATAGCGGGTTCCAAGAGACCCAGTACTTC. Its translation: CASSVDSGFQETQYF.